The 27 T cell receptor beta chains presented below share a single source sample, sequenced in a study of OX40 agonist ivuxolimab in advanced cancers. Sequencing was performed with immunoSEQ multiplex PCR; in TCRdb, only in-frame clones are kept and a portion is missing. The sample shows 9,500 to 12,000 clones, under 90% of them seen only once. The sample here was CD4+ or CD8+ T cells sorted from blood, taken in a trial of the OX40 agonist ivuxolimab. The origin of the receptors is an adult with an advanced solid tumor such as melanoma, head and neck, liver or kidney cancer.

The chain couples TRBV25-1 to TRBJ2-7; D perhaps matches TRBD1 (6 bases). Trimming removed 3 bases at V and 3 bases at J, with 12 bases between. This CDR3 has 14 amino acids. CDR1 MGHDK and CDR2 SYGVNS come from the germline V gene. The CDR3 reads CASSDWGPGYEQYF. CDR3 DNA sequence: TGTGCCAGCAGTGATTGGGGGCCGGGCTACGAGCAGTACTTC.

This clone was seen only once. The chain links TRBV4-1 to TRBJ1-1; 7 bases align to TRBD1. This CDR3 is 14 amino acids long. Trimming at V came to 2 bases and at J to 5 bases, leaving 5 bases not matched to a gene. Germline loops: CDR1 MGHRA, CDR2 YSYEKL. CDR3 region: CASSQPGGGTEAFF. The DNA for the CDR3 is TGCGCCAGCAGCCAACCAGGGGGGGGGACTGAAGCTTTCTTT.

The gene calls are TRBV7-9 and TRBJ1-5, with a tentative D call TRBD1 (6 bases). Germline loops: CDR1 SEHNR, CDR2 FQNEAQ (reference sequence). CDR3 length: 15 residues. The V end lost 5 bases, the J end lost 5 bases, and 16 bases lay between the germline ends. As DNA, the CDR3 is TGTGCCAGCAGCGGTCACAGGGCCAGTGATCAGCCCCAGCATTTT. This translates into CASSGHRASDQPQHF.

This clone appeared once. V and J are TRBV5-4 and TRBJ2-7; D perhaps matches TRBD1 (5 bases). The germline V gene has CDR1 SGHNT and CDR2 YYREEE (reference sequence). CDR3 size: 13 residues. V shed 2 bases and J shed 2 bases, with 8 bases lying between them. The CDR3 sequence is CASSFDSTYEQYF. The CDR3 DNA reads as TGTGCCAGCAGCTTCGACAGCACCTACGAGCAGTACTTC.

The chain joins TRBV12-5 to TRBJ1-2, with D possibly matching TRBD1 (6 bases). Germline V gene data show CDR1 as LGHNT and CDR2 as FRNRAP. This CDR3 contains 13 residues. V gave up 5 bases and J gave up 8 bases, with 15 bases separating them. The CDR3 loop is CASGPTGAGGYTF. The CDR3 DNA reads TGTGCTAGTGGTCCCACGGGGGCGGGAGGCTACACCTTC.

J is TRBJ2-7 and V is TRBV6-1, with 8 bases lining up with TRBD2. The CDR3 has 14 residues. V dropped 4 bases and J dropped 2; count of bases not matched to a gene: 4. Germline-derived CDR1 and CDR2 are MNHNS and SASEGT. In DNA, the CDR3 is TGTGCCAGCAGTGTGGCGCGGGGGGCCTACGAGCAGTACTTC. Its protein is CASSVARGAYEQYF.

The chain recombines TRBV7-8 with TRBJ1-1, with 8 bases identical to TRBD1. Per the germline V gene, CDR1 is SGHVS and CDR2 is FQNEAQ. This CDR3 has 15 residues. V lost 2 bases and J lost 0; bases outside the gene matches: 2. CDR3 in amino acids: CASSLRTGMNTEAFF. The CDR3, as DNA: TGTGCCAGCAGCTTACGGACAGGGATGAACACTGAAGCTTTCTTT.

The count of this clone is one. The chain couples TRBV2 to TRBJ1-4; D might be TRBD1 (5 bases). Germline CDR1 SNHLY, CDR2 FYNNEI. V was shortened by 7 bases and J by 5 bases, with 14 bases between the two germline ends. CDR3 length: 14 amino acids. Here the CDR3 reads CASIGHRGNEKLFF. The CDR3 region has the DNA TGTGCCAGCATCGGACACCGAGGGAATGAAAAACTGTTTTTT.

This clone was detected a few times. The rearrangement uses TRBV5-4 and TRBJ2-1; D is unresolved. The V end was cut by 0 bases, the J end by 0 bases, with 10 bases between. Germline V gene data show CDR1 as SGHNT and CDR2 as YYREEE (reference sequence). This CDR3 region has 16 residues. The CDR3 nucleotides are TGTGCCAGCAGCTTGGAACCCGCGAACTCCTACAATGAGCAGTTCTTC. Encoded protein: CASSLEPANSYNEQFF.

The genes are TRBV5-1 and TRBJ2-5; 7 bases are shared with TRBD1. V was clipped by 2 bases and J by 1 base; unmatched bases: 2. The germline V gene encodes CDR1 SGHRS and CDR2 YFSETQ. The CDR3 is made up of 14 amino acids. The CDR3 region is CASSLGDSQETQYF. The CDR3 region has the DNA TGCGCCAGCAGCTTAGGGGACAGCCAAGAGACCCAGTACTTC.

The rearrangement joins TRBV7-6 to TRBJ2-7; D perhaps matches TRBD2 (5 bases). V was shortened by 5 bases and J by 6 bases, with 11 bases between the two germline ends. The germline gives CDR1 SGHVS, CDR2 FNYEAQ. CDR3 size: 12 residues. The CDR3 sequence is CASSPGRVEQYF. DNA of the CDR3: TGTGCCAGCAGCCCGGGAAGGGTCGAGCAGTACTTC.

V and J are TRBV9 and TRBJ1-2, with D perhaps TRBD1 (5 bases). CDR1 and CDR2 (germline): SGDLS, YYNGEE. The CDR3 extends over 17 amino acids. V shed 1 base and J shed 1 base, with 17 bases lying between them. CDR3 DNA sequence: TGTGCCAGCAGCGTAAGACCGGACCGGGGGGTTAACTATGGCTACACCTTC. Its translation is CASSVRPDRGVNYGYTF.

The chain has TRBV19 and TRBJ2-1, with 9 bases identical to TRBD1. Looked up from germline, CDR1 is LNHDA and CDR2 is SQIVND (reference sequence). Trimming took 7 bases from V and 4 from J; bases not matched to a gene: 8. The CDR3 consists of 15 residues. CDR3 coding DNA: TGTGCCAGTATACCAGACAGGGGGTCATACAATGAGCAGTTCTTC. Translation: CASIPDRGSYNEQFF.

To note about this clone: An end of the junction does not agree with germline; a read error may underlie this. The V and J genes are TRBV6-5 and TRBJ1-2; maybe TRBD1 (6 bases). Germline CDR1 MNHEY, CDR2 SVGAGI. The CDR3 sequence is 14 residues long. The CDR3 loop is CASSETGKNCGYTF. Here the CDR3 DNA reads TGTGCCAGCAGTGAAACAGGGAAGAACTGTGGCTACACCTTC.

V usage is TRBV6-5 and J usage is TRBJ1-1; D is unclear. This CDR3 is 13 amino acids long. The germline gives CDR1 MNHEY, CDR2 SVGAGI. The germline V and J ends were trimmed by 0 bases and 3 bases, with 5 bases remaining between them. The CDR3 DNA follows: TGTGCCAGCAGTTACTCGAGGCACACTGAAGCTTTCTTT. Its protein product is CASSYSRHTEAFF.

The chain is built from TRBV5-1 and TRBJ1-4, with D possibly TRBD1 on 5 matching bases. The ends were cut back, 4 bases at V and 13 bases at J, with 29 bases in the middle. The germline CDR1 and CDR2 sequences are SGHRS and YFSETQ. This CDR3 comprises 17 residues. As DNA, the CDR3 is TGCGCCAGCAGCCGGACCAATCATCAGTCCAGGGTAGATAGACTGTTTTTT. Protein product: CASSRTNHQSRVDRLFF.

The chain combines TRBV5-6 with TRBJ2-2, with D unresolved. This CDR3 comprises 16 residues. Germline assignment: CDR1 SGHDT and CDR2 YYEEEE. V lost 4 bases to trimming and J lost 2 bases, with 15 bases between them. The CDR3 nucleotides are TGTGCCAGCAGCGGGTGGTGGCAGGACAACACCGGGGAGCTGTTTTTT. Residues: CASSGWWQDNTGELFF.

The chain carries TRBV27 and TRBJ2-2; 8 bases are shared with TRBD1. Germline V gene data show CDR1 as MNHEY and CDR2 as SMNVEV (reference sequence). The CDR3 has 14 residues. V was clipped by 5 bases and J by 5 bases; unmatched bases: 4. The CDR3 DNA sequence: TGTGCCAGCAGTGCAGGGGGCGCGACCGGGGAGCTGTTTTTT. Its protein is CASSAGGATGELFF.

The chain links TRBV5-1 to TRBJ2-7, with 7 bases aligning to TRBD1. The CDR3 length is 15 residues. Germline assignment: CDR1 SGHRS and CDR2 YFSETQ. V dropped 1 base and J dropped 1; count of bases not matched to a gene: 5. The chain's CDR3 is CASSLLQGVSYEQYF. The DNA for the CDR3 is TGCGCCAGCAGCTTGCTGCAGGGGGTGTCCTACGAGCAGTACTTC.

The chain couples TRBV7-8 to TRBJ2-1; D may be TRBD1 (5 bases). Trimming took off 3 bases at V and 9 bases at J, with 9 bases between the two ends. The length of the CDR3 is 12 residues. Germline V gene data show CDR1 as SGHVS and CDR2 as FQNEAQ. DNA of the CDR3: TGTGCCAGCAGCTTCCAGGGAATTGAGCAGTTCTTC. Translating gives CASSFQGIEQFF.

In DNA, the CDR3 is TGTGCCAGTAGTTGGACAGGGGATTCACCCCTCCACTTT. Its translation: CASSWTGDSPLHF. The chain carries TRBV19 and TRBJ1-6, with TRBD1 identical over 9 bases. CDR1 is LNHDA and CDR2 is SQIVND in the germline V gene (reference sequence). The CDR3 length is 13 residues. J gave up 8 bases and V 5 bases, and 1 base lay outside the gene matches.

V usage is TRBV13 and J usage is TRBJ2-5; 8 nucleotides match TRBD1. The CDR3 sequence is 18 residues long. In germline, CDR1 is PRHDT, CDR2 FYEKMQ (reference sequence). After removal of 4 bases from V and 5 bases from J, the junction contained 18 bases not matched to a gene. The CDR3 nucleotides read TGTGCCAGCAGCTCTCTCAACGATGACAGGGGAGGTTGGGAGACCCAGTACTTC. Amino acid sequence: CASSSLNDDRGGWETQYF.

This chain joins TRBV4-2 and TRBJ1-6; TRBD1 agrees at 9 bases. Germline V CDR1 and CDR2: LGHNA, YNFKEQ. The ends lost 5 bases at V and 7 bases at J; junction bases unmatched: 3. There are 14 residues in the CDR3. CDR3 coding DNA: TGTGCCAGCAGCGACAGGGGGTGGAATTCACCCCTCCACTTT. Translation: CASSDRGWNSPLHF.

V gene TRBV7-9 combines with J gene TRBJ1-1, with D unclear. CDR3 size: 13 residues. The V end lost 4 bases, the J end lost 0 bases, and 6 bases lay between the germline ends. Germline V gene lookup returns CDR1 SEHNR and CDR2 FQNEAQ (reference sequence). The CDR3 sequence: CASSSLMNTEAFF. The CDR3, as DNA: TGTGCCAGCAGCTCCCTTATGAACACTGAAGCTTTCTTT.

The rearrangement links TRBV7-9 to TRBJ2-7; D possibly corresponds to TRBD1 (6 bases). Germline V lookup: CDR1 SEHNR, CDR2 FQNEAQ (reference sequence). The CDR3 loop spans 16 amino acids. V was pared by 4 bases and J by 0 bases, with 16 bases between. This CDR3 is CASSYPQGLSSYEQYF. In nucleotides, the CDR3 is TGTGCCAGCAGCTATCCCCAGGGGTTGAGCTCCTACGAGCAGTACTTC.

This clone counts as medium-sized. The V call is TRBV30, the J call TRBJ1-2, with a weak D call TRBD1 (6 bases). This CDR3 has 13 amino acids. Between the trimmed V and J ends, which lost 3 bases and 3 bases, there was a span of 11 bases. In germline, CDR1 is GTSNPN, CDR2 SVGIG (reference sequence). The CDR3 bases are TGTGCCTGGAGGACCTCAGGGGACTATGGCTACACCTTC. It yields the protein CAWRTSGDYGYTF.

This rearrangement joins TRBV28 to TRBJ2-2; D call uncertain. Trimming shortened V by 1 base and J by 0 bases, and 9 bases separated the two germline ends. There are 16 residues in the CDR3. Looked up from germline, CDR1 is MDHEN and CDR2 is SYDVKM. The CDR3, as DNA: TGTGCCAGCAGTTTATTAGGCTATTCGAACACCGGGGAGCTGTTTTTT. Translating gives CASSLLGYSNTGELFF.